The following is a T cell receptor (beta chain) sequence with its context. The sample originates from a study of CD8 T cells in ankylosing spondylitis. The CDR3 totals 14 residues. Unmatched junction bases numbered 7, after V lost 5 bases and J lost 6 bases. Germline CDR1 MDHEN, CDR2 SYDVKM. TCRdb re-analysed the 5' RACE reads in MiXCR, keeping a single row per CDR3 protein. The sample has roughly 150,000 distinct CDR3 sequences, around a third seen once. The sequencing input was synovial fluid, either unsorted or a sorted T cell fraction (not recorded which). The chain employs TRBV28 and TRBJ2-5; 9 bases line up with TRBD2. The source of this sequence is a male donor with ankylosing spondylitis. The CDR3 spells CASSVAGEGKTQYF. DNA for the CDR3: TGTGCCAGCAGTGTAGCGGGAGAGGGGAAGACCCAGTACTTC.